This record concerns one T cell receptor (beta chain) sequence. No antigen is known for it. No base quality information exists; no much larger clone differs at one position. The sample's time point label is to be understood as: about 4 weeks on oral tofacitinib. This sample's treatment or condition label indicates: oral pan-JAK inhibitor, 5-10 mg twice daily. From alopecia areata patients, peripheral blood was collected along with lesional scalp punch biopsies. PBMCs were isolated by density centrifugation and stained for CD3, CD4 and CD8, after which CD4+ and CD8+ T cells were sorted on a FACSAria. This entry comes from a study of CD8+ T cells in alopecia areata (dated by TCRdb to the late 2010s). With regard to the full study: The treated patients took part in an open-label pilot trial in which moderate-to-severe alopecia areata was treated with oral tofacitinib at 5 to 10 mg twice daily. Patients stayed on tofacitinib for 6 to 18 months and then had 6 months of follow-up off drug so that delayed response and recurrence could be assessed. On the human side, TCRbeta sequencing was run on scalp tissue and on sorted CD4+ and CD8+ peripheral blood T cells from healthy controls and from alopecia areata patients with either patchy or totalis/universalis disease. The study used high-throughput TCRbeta sequencing to examine T cell clonal expansion in alopecia areata, in both the C3H/HeJ mouse model and human patients. Biopsies were taken from tofacitinib-treated patients at baseline and at 4 and 24 weeks of treatment, and a later scalp biopsy was taken in several of the tofacitinib-treated patients. TCRbeta CDR3 regions were amplified by immunoSEQ multiplex PCR with 35 Vbeta forward and 13 Jbeta reverse primers. Clonality in the scalp was compared among normal scalp (n=4), patchy alopecia areata scalp (n=8), and alopecia totalis/universalis scalp (n=8). RNA came from the PAXgene miRNA kit for fixed scalp, the miRNeasy kit for PBMCs, and the RNeasy kit for mouse skin. For the treated patients, the SALT score, which quantifies what percentage of scalp surface area is affected, served as the measure of disease severity.

The library relied on the immunoSEQ multiplex PCR assay. RNA was extracted from all samples and reverse transcribed into cDNA as template for TCR sequencing. First-strand cDNA was synthesized with SuperScript III using a 2:1 mix of oligo-dT and random hexamers. A synthetic immune receptor repertoire was used to measure amplification bias, and any remaining bias was corrected computationally. The original pipeline was this. Raw reads were preprocessed to remove errors, and CDR3 was defined according to IMGT conventions as the region from the conserved cysteine to phenylalanine. Clonality was computed by normalizing Shannon entropy by log2 of the number of productive unique TCRs and subtracting the result from 1. Scalp TCRbeta sequences were cross-referenced with sorted blood CD4 and CD8 repertoires so that the CD4 or CD8 identity of scalp clones could be inferred. TCRdb holds this immuneACCESS table with in-frame rearrangements only. Some clones are missing; in checked studies, unresolved V genes explain under half, and the rest has no known cause. The V and J calls and the clone size are those of that table, but D and trimming were determined from the DNA. The sample contains 190,000 or so clones, 60% to 70% of them found a single time. Together, the top ten hold over 3% of the sample.

Based on the germline V gene (reference sequence), the CDR1 and CDR2 sequences are DFQATT and SNEGSKA. V drops 6 bases and J drops 1 base, leaving 5 bases in between. The CDR3 sequence holds 11 residues, the cysteine and phenylalanine included. Only the CDR3 portion is preserved as DNA: 33 bases, with reading frame beginning at the first base. What the research found in general, with its limitations: Unlike mouse skin, where gammadelta T cells dominate, normal human skin contains resident alphabeta T cells that get sequenced too, which complicates analysis of the scalp TCR repertoire. Many expanded lesional clones were found to persist in scalp and blood during tofacitinib treatment, and relapse after treatment cessation may be partly explained by this persistence. With tofacitinib, both scalp clonality and the number of expanded CD8+ clones among the top 100 scalp clones went down significantly. Shared TCR sequences between patients were less evident than in mice, which may be partly attributable to HLA diversity in the patient population. Compared with normal scalp, lesional scalp had higher clonality and more expanded CD8+ clones, particularly in alopecia totalis/universalis, a pattern that suggests antigenic drive. The treated cohort was small, with a single nonresponder, so links between baseline CD8+ expansion and response need larger studies.

Material: CD4+ T cells sorted from blood, obtained at week 4, from a patient treated with tofacitinib. The V and J genes are TRBV20-1 and TRBJ2-3, with the D gene call left open. This sequence was found in a human donor with alopecia areata. The CDR3 loop reads CSAGGTDTQYF. The bases are TGCAGTGCCGGTGGCACAGATACGCAGTATTTT.